The source of this T cell receptor (beta chain) is a study of OX40 agonist ivuxolimab in advanced cancers. Germline V lookup: CDR1 LNHDA, CDR2 SQIVND (reference sequence). V gave up 6 bases and J gave up 4 bases; unmatched junction bases: 7. This CDR3 has 15 amino acids. Libraries were prepared by immunoSEQ multiplex PCR; TCRdb keeps only in-frame clonotypes and omits some of them. This sample has roughly 80,000 clones; 93% occur once, and the top ten carry 6.2%. V gene TRBV19 combines with J gene TRBJ1-5; the match to TRBD1 covers 9 bases. This TCR was sampled from an adult with an advanced solid tumor such as melanoma, head and neck, liver or kidney cancer. The sample in question was CD4+ or CD8+ T cells sorted from blood, obtained in a trial of the OX40 agonist ivuxolimab. This CDR3 reads CASRGSGTGNQPQHF. The CDR3 coding sequence is TGTGCCAGTAGGGGTTCCGGGACAGGGAATCAGCCCCAGCATTTT.